Listed below are T cell receptor beta chains from one sample, sequenced in a study of Ad26.COV2.S vaccination and SARS-CoV-2 variants. The repertoire was sequenced with immunoSEQ multiplex PCR; TCRdb's copy has only in-frame clones and lacks some. The data hold more than 150,000 clones, with around 85% observed a single time. This specimen was peripheral blood, taken after recovery from COVID-19. The receptor source for this set is a human donor who had recovered from COVID-19. CDR3s include the opening cysteine and the closing phenylalanine or tryptophan. The order of the fields is J gene, D gene, V gene, clone size, CDR3 DNA, CDR3 protein. The D gene is left open where the match is weak. Part of the rows lack a size; the others show once, few, many or a class for expanded clones.

j_gene: TRBJ1-6
d_gene: .
v_gene: TRBV28
abundance: .
CDR3nt: TGTGCCAGCAGTTTAGGCGGTAAAGCTTCACCCCTCCACTTT
CDR3aa: CASSLGGKASPLHF

j_gene: TRBJ2-1
d_gene: .
v_gene: TRBV9
abundance: .
CDR3nt: TGTGCCAGCAGCGTATCGGCGGGAATTTACAATGAGCAGTTCTTC
CDR3aa: CASSVSAGIYNEQFF

j_gene: TRBJ2-7
d_gene: .
v_gene: TRBV3-1/TRBV3-2
abundance: .
CDR3nt: TGTGCCAGCAGGGGCTACCACGAGCAGTACTTC
CDR3aa: CASRGYHEQYF

j_gene: TRBJ1-5
d_gene: .
v_gene: TRBV2
abundance: .
CDR3nt: TGTGCCAGCAGTGACAGGGGAGGATGGCAGCCCCAGCATTTT
CDR3aa: CASSDRGGWQPQHF

j_gene: TRBJ2-2
d_gene: TRBD2
v_gene: TRBV5-6
abundance: .
CDR3nt: TGTGCCAGCAGCGCCCTCGGGGGGTCAAGCACCGGGGAGCTGTTTTTT
CDR3aa: CASSALGGSSTGELFF

j_gene: TRBJ2-3
d_gene: .
v_gene: TRBV6-5
abundance: few
CDR3nt: TGTGCCAGCAGTTTTTATCTCACAGATACGCAGTATTTT
CDR3aa: CASSFYLTDTQYF

j_gene: TRBJ2-2
d_gene: TRBD1
v_gene: TRBV18
abundance: once
CDR3nt: TGTGCCAGCTCACCAAGGGGACAGGGAAACACCGGGGAGCTGTTTTTT
CDR3aa: CASSPRGQGNTGELFF

j_gene: TRBJ1-2
d_gene: TRBD1
v_gene: TRBV6-5
abundance: .
CDR3nt: TGTGCCAGCAGTCAGGCCGGGACAGGGGATGGCTACACCTTC
CDR3aa: CASSQAGTGDGYTF

j_gene: TRBJ1-2
d_gene: TRBD1
v_gene: TRBV28
abundance: .
CDR3nt: TGTGCCAGCAGTTTATTGGGAGAGACAGGGGGTAATGGCTACACCTTC
CDR3aa: CASSLLGETGGNGYTF

j_gene: TRBJ1-2
d_gene: .
v_gene: TRBV24-1
abundance: .
CDR3nt: TGTGCCACCAGTGATAGCAGGGTCTCTGGCTACACCTTC
CDR3aa: CATSDSRVSGYTF

j_gene: TRBJ2-7
d_gene: TRBD2
v_gene: TRBV29-1
abundance: few
CDR3nt: TGCAGCGTTGACAGACAACGGGAGGGAGAGCAGTACTTC
CDR3aa: CSVDRQREGEQYF

j_gene: TRBJ1-1
d_gene: .
v_gene: TRBV10-3
abundance: .
CDR3nt: TGTGCCATCCAAACAGGGCTGAACACTGAAGCTTTCTTT
CDR3aa: CAIQTGLNTEAFF

j_gene: TRBJ1-5
d_gene: .
v_gene: TRBV2
abundance: .
CDR3nt: TGTGCCAGCACGGCGGGTATCAGTCAGCCCCAGCATTTT
CDR3aa: CASTAGISQPQHF

j_gene: TRBJ1-1
d_gene: TRBD1
v_gene: TRBV19
abundance: .
CDR3nt: TGTGCCAGTAGTTTGGGACAGGCGCCCACTGAAGCTTTCTTT
CDR3aa: CASSLGQAPTEAFF

j_gene: TRBJ1-3
d_gene: .
v_gene: TRBV5-1
abundance: .
CDR3nt: TGCGCCAGCAGCTCCGGGAATGGGGTCTCGACTGGAAACACCATATATTTT
CDR3aa: CASSSGNGVSTGNTIYF

j_gene: TRBJ2-5
d_gene: TRBD2
v_gene: TRBV5-4
abundance: .
CDR3nt: TGTGCCAGCAGTGTTGAGGGACTACAAGAGACCCAGTACTTC
CDR3aa: CASSVEGLQETQYF

j_gene: TRBJ2-7
d_gene: .
v_gene: TRBV7-9
abundance: .
CDR3nt: TGTGCCAGCAGCTTAGGTCTCCGGGGGCGCTACGAGCAGTACTTC
CDR3aa: CASSLGLRGRYEQYF

j_gene: TRBJ2-7
d_gene: .
v_gene: TRBV25-1
abundance: .
CDR3nt: TGTGCCAGCACCCGAGGGGCAGGGCGTGGCGAGCAGTACTTC
CDR3aa: CASTRGAGRGEQYF

j_gene: TRBJ1-4
d_gene: .
v_gene: TRBV6-5
abundance: few
CDR3nt: TGTGCCAGCAGTTACGACGGACCAAATGAAAAACTGTTTTTT
CDR3aa: CASSYDGPNEKLFF

j_gene: TRBJ2-3
d_gene: .
v_gene: TRBV4-1
abundance: once
CDR3nt: TGCGCCAGCAGCCAGGTCCTCGGAGGGCTGGGCACAGATACGCAGTATTTT
CDR3aa: CASSQVLGGLGTDTQYF

j_gene: TRBJ1-6
d_gene: .
v_gene: TRBV27
abundance: .
CDR3nt: TGTGCCAGCAGTCCGGGACTGATTCTCCCCCAGTCACCCCTCCACTTT
CDR3aa: CASSPGLILPQSPLHF

j_gene: TRBJ2-3
d_gene: .
v_gene: TRBV11-3
abundance: .
CDR3nt: TGTGCCAGCAGCCGCGGTGGCAGGGGTTATGGAGATACGCAGTATTTT
CDR3aa: CASSRGGRGYGDTQYF

j_gene: TRBJ2-7
d_gene: .
v_gene: TRBV11-3
abundance: .
CDR3nt: TGTGCCAGCAGCTTGGAAGGGAGCTCCTACGAGCAGTACTTC
CDR3aa: CASSLEGSSYEQYF

j_gene: TRBJ2-7
d_gene: .
v_gene: TRBV13
abundance: .
CDR3nt: TGTGCCAGCAGCCCGGGACTTTTATCCTACGAGCAGTACTTC
CDR3aa: CASSPGLLSYEQYF

j_gene: TRBJ1-2
d_gene: .
v_gene: TRBV2
abundance: .
CDR3nt: TGTGCCAGCAGTTCCTGGGGAATCGAGCGCTATGGCTACACCTTC
CDR3aa: CASSSWGIERYGYTF

j_gene: TRBJ2-1
d_gene: TRBD2
v_gene: TRBV19
abundance: .
CDR3nt: TGTGCCAGTACTCCTACTAGCGTCTTATCCAATGAGCAGTTCTTC
CDR3aa: CASTPTSVLSNEQFF